The sequence of this T cell receptor beta chain was determined in a study of cytomegalovirus exposure and HLA in healthy donors. Whole-study context: Roughly 180 million T cells yielded roughly 100 million unique TCR beta sequences, as an earlier analysis found. Overall study findings and caveats: Researchers reported in a later analysis that a missense DCLRE1C variant was tied to TCR beta V- and J-gene trimming. Most observed TCR sequences were rare, whereas some public TCRs were detected in many donors.

CDR3 length: 13 amino acids. Looked up from germline, CDR1 is MRHNA and CDR2 is SNTAGT. V was trimmed by 0 bases and J by 8 bases, leaving 10 bases between them. The PCR used 60 Vbeta and 13 Jbeta primers. Method: immunoSEQ multiplex PCR; TCRdb's copy keeps in-frame clones and lacks some. This sample's clone table lists 180,000 or so clones. Notes on this clone: What it binds is unknown.

The sequencing sample was made of PBMCs. The receptor was isolated from a boy aged 5-17 years in good health and CMV-seronegative. V usage is TRBV6-4 and J usage is TRBJ1-2, with D tentatively TRBD1 (5 bases). CDR3 sequence: CASSDSQTGGYTF. Written as DNA, the CDR3 is TGTGCCAGCAGTGACTCCCAAACAGGAGGCTACACCTTC.